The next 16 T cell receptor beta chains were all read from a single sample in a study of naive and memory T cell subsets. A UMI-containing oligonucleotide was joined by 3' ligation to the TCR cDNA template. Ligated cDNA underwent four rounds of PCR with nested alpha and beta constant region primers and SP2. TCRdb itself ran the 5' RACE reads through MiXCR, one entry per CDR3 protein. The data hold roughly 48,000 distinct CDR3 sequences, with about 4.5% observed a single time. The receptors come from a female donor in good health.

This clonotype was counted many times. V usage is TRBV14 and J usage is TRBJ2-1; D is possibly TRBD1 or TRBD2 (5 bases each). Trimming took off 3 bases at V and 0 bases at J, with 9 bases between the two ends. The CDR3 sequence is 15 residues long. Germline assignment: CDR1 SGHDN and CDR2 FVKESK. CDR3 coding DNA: TGTGCCAGCAGCCAGGGGACGGGCTCCTACAATGAGCAGTTCTTC. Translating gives CASSQGTGSYNEQFF.

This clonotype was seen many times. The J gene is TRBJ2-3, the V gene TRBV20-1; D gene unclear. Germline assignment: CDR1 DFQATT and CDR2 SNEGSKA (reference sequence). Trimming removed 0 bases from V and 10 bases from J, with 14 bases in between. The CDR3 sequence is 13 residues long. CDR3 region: CSARDRKASAQYF. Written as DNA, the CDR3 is TGCAGTGCTAGAGATAGGAAGGCATCTGCGCAGTATTTT.

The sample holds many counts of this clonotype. CDR3 sequence reads: CASSYPGQGLDQPQHF. For the CDR3, the DNA is TGTGCCAGCAGTTACCCGGGACAGGGGTTGGATCAGCCCCAGCATTTT. The rearrangement links TRBV6-6 to TRBJ1-5, with 10 bases matching TRBD1. V was pared by 2 bases and J by 5 bases, with 6 bases of the junction left unmatched. The length of the CDR3 is 16 residues. Germline V gene data show CDR1 as MNHNY and CDR2 as SVGAGI (reference sequence).

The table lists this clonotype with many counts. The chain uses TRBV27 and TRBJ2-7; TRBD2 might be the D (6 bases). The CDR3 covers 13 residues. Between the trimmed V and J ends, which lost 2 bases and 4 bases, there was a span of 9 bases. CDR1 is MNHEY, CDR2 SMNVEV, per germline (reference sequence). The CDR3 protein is CASSLIGGYEQYF. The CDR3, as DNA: TGTGCCAGCAGTTTAATTGGGGGGTACGAGCAGTACTTC.

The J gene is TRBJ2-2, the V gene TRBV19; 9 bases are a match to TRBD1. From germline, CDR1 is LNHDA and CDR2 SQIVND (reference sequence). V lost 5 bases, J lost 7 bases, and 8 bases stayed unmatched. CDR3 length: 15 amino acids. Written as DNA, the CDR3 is TGTGCCAGTAGTGACGGGACAGGGTGGGGCGGGGAGCTGTTTTTT. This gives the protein CASSDGTGWGGELFF.

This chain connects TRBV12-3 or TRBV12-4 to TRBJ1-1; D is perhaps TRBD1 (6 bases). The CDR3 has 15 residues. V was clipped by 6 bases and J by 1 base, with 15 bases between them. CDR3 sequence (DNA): TGTGCCAGCAGGGAGGGGGGCCGGGGGAACACTGAAGCTTTCTTT. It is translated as CASREGGRGNTEAFF.

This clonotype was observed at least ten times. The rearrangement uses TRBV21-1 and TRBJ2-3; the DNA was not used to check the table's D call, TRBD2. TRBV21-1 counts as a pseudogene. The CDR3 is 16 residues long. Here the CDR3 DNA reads TGTGCCAGCAGCTATAGAAGGACTAGCGCCACAGATACGCAGTATTTT. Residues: CASSYRRTSATDTQYF.

The CDR3 sequence: CASSRVAGGVGYNEQFF. The CDR3 DNA follows: TGTGCCAGCAGTCGGGTAGCGGGAGGAGTAGGCTACAATGAGCAGTTCTTC. V is TRBV6-1 and J is TRBJ2-1; 10 bases are shared with TRBD2. Germline loops: CDR1 MNHNS, CDR2 SASEGT. The CDR3 is made up of 17 amino acids. After removal of 5 bases from V and 3 bases from J, the junction contained 10 bases not matched to a gene.

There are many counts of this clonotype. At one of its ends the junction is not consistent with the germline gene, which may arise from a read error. CDR3 sequence reads: CSAEGTRENNEQFF. The CDR3 DNA reads as TGCAGCGCTGAAGGGACTAGAGAGAACAATGAGCAGTTCTTC. V gene TRBV29-1 combines with J gene TRBJ2-1; 8 bases map to TRBD2. The germline V gene encodes CDR1 SQVTM and CDR2 ANQGSEA. This CDR3 region has 14 residues.

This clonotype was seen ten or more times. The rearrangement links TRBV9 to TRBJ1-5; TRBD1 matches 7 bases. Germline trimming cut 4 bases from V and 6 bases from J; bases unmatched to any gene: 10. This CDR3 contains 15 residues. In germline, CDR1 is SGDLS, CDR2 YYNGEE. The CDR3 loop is CASSPRDSLVQPQHF. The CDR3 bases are TGTGCCAGCAGCCCCAGGGACAGTTTGGTTCAGCCCCAGCATTTT.

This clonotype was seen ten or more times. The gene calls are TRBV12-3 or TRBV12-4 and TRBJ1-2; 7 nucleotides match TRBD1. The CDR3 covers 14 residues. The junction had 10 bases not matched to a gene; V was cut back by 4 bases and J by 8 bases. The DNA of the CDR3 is TGTGCCAGCAGTTCCGACAGGGTGGTACGGGGCTACACCTTC. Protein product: CASSSDRVVRGYTF.

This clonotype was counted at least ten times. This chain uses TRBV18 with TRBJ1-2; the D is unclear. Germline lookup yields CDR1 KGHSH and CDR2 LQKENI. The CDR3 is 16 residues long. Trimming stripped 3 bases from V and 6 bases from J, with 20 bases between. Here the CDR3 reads CASSPTDGYLADGYTF. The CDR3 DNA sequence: TGTGCCAGCTCACCCACGGACGGATACCTGGCGGATGGCTACACCTTC. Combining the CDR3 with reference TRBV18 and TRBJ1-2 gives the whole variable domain NAGVMQNPRHLVRRRGQEARLRCSPMKGHSHVYWYRQLPEEGLKFMVYLQKENIIDESGMPKERFSAEFPKEGPSILRIQQVVRGDSAAYFCASSPTDGYLADGYTFGSGTRLTVV.

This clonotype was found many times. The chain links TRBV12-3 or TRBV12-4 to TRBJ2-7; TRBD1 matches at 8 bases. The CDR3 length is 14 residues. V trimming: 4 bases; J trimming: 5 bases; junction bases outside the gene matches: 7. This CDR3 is CASSSTGGLHEQYF. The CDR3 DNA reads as TGTGCCAGCAGTTCAACAGGGGGTCTCCACGAGCAGTACTTC.

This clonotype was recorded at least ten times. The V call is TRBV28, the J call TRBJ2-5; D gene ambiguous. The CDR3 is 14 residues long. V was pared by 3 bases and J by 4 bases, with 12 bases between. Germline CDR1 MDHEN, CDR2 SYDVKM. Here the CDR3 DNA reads TGTGCCAGCAGTTTGCCGAGACTCCCAGAGACCCAGTACTTC. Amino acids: CASSLPRLPETQYF.

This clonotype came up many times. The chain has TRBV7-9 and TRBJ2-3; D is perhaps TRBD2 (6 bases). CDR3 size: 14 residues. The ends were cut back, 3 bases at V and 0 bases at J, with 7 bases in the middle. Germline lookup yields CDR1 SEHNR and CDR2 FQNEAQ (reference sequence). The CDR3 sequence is CASSFSGSTDTQYF. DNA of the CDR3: TGTGCCAGCAGCTTTAGCGGAAGCACAGATACGCAGTATTTT.

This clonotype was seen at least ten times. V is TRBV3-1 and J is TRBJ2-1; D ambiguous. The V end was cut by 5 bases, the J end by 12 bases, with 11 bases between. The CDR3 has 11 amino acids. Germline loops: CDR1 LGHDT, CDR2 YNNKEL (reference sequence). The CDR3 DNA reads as TGTGCCAGCAGCACCAAGGAGAGGCAGTTCTTC. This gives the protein CASSTKERQFF.